The 29 T cell receptor beta chains presented below share a single source sample, sequenced in a study of blood T cell repertoires in COVID-19 (dated by TCRdb to 2020 to 2021). The library was prepared using the immunoSEQ multiplex PCR assay. The source is immuneACCESS, and TCRdb retained only in-frame sequences with V and J called. Part of the clones is not carried over; for the studies checked, unresolved V genes explain less than half of this, and the remainder is unexplained. The sample has around 160,000 clones on record, about 83% of them singletons. The ten largest make up approximately 15% of the sample. The material sequenced was peripheral blood. These receptors were collected from a woman over 75 with acute or convalescent COVID-19.

This clone was counted a few times. The rearrangement joins TRBV7-2 to TRBJ2-7; TRBD2 aligns across 7 bases. The CDR3 runs to 16 residues. J gave up 7 bases and V 1 base, and 13 bases lay outside the gene matches. The germline V gene has CDR1 SGHTA and CDR2 FQGNSA. The CDR3 protein is CASSLGAGAGLREQYF. The CDR3 DNA reads as TGTGCCAGCAGCTTAGGGGCAGGAGCGGGATTACGGGAGCAGTACTTC.

V gene TRBV6-6 combines with J gene TRBJ1-3, with D tentatively TRBD1 (5 bases). Germline V CDR1 and CDR2: MNHNY, SVGAGI (reference sequence). This CDR3 comprises 15 residues. V lost 2 bases and J 1 base, leaving 9 bases between the germline ends. The CDR3 reads CASSYPGKSGNTIYF. The CDR3 region has the DNA TGTGCCAGCAGTTACCCAGGGAAGTCTGGAAACACCATATATTTT.

V and J are TRBV2 and TRBJ2-2, with 7 bases matching TRBD1. Germline lookup yields CDR1 SNHLY and CDR2 FYNNEI. This CDR3 comprises 15 residues. V was clipped by 5 bases and J by 2 bases; unmatched bases: 5. CDR3 sequence reads: CASSKQGPNTGELFF. The CDR3 bases are TGTGCCAGCAGTAAACAGGGGCCCAACACCGGGGAGCTGTTTTTT.

V is TRBV5-4 and J is TRBJ1-2; perhaps TRBD1 as D (5 bases). In germline, CDR1 is SGHNT, CDR2 YYREEE (reference sequence). Trimming removed 4 bases at V and 4 bases at J, with 11 bases between. The CDR3 spans 13 residues. The DNA for the CDR3 is TGTGCCAGCAGCGGACAACCGATCTATGGCTACACCTTC. Its translation is CASSGQPIYGYTF.

This chain joins TRBV18 and TRBJ2-1; 7 bases are a match to TRBD1. With 6 bases clipped from V and 3 bases from J, the junction kept 8 bases outside the gene matches. The CDR3 runs to 15 residues. The germline CDR1 and CDR2 sequences are KGHSH and LQKENI. CDR3 in amino acids: CASSLNRGSYNEQFF. CDR3 DNA: TGTGCCAGCTCCCTCAACAGGGGCAGCTACAATGAGCAGTTCTTC.

The J gene is TRBJ1-3, the V gene TRBV28; D may be TRBD1 (5 bases). The CDR3 totals 15 residues. Germline loops: CDR1 MDHEN, CDR2 SYDVKM. Trimming left V 4 bases short and J 0 bases short, with 10 bases between. CDR3 bases: TGTGCCAGCAGTTATGACAGCAGCTCTGGAAACACCATATATTTT. The encoded protein is CASSYDSSSGNTIYF.

V usage is TRBV6-6 and J usage is TRBJ1-4; TRBD1 agrees at 12 bases. V shed 5 bases, J shed 8 bases, and the junction held 6 bases outside the gene matches. CDR1 and CDR2 (germline): MNHNY, SVGAGI (reference sequence). The CDR3 covers 15 residues. The DNA for the CDR3 is TGTGCCAGCAGTCAAGGGACAGGGGGCATGGAAAAACTGTTTTTT. Amino acids: CASSQGTGGMEKLFF.

This chain joins TRBV5-1 and TRBJ2-1, with a weak D call TRBD1 (6 bases). The CDR3 covers 15 residues. Germline assignment: CDR1 SGHRS and CDR2 YFSETQ. The V end was cut by 1 base, the J end by 2 bases, with 10 bases between. The DNA for the CDR3 is TGCGCCAGCAGCTTGTACCAGGGGCCCTACAATGAGCAGTTCTTC. It codes for CASSLYQGPYNEQFF.

CDR3 residues: CASSPGTVLSGANVLTF. The CDR3 region has the DNA TGTGCCAGCTCACCAGGGACAGTACTGTCTGGGGCCAACGTCCTGACTTTC. The chain combines TRBV18 with TRBJ2-6; 7 bases match TRBD1. Germline V CDR1 and CDR2: KGHSH, LQKENI. The ends lost 2 bases at V and 1 base at J; junction bases unmatched: 5. The CDR3 covers 17 residues.

This chain uses TRBV19 with TRBJ2-2, with D perhaps matching TRBD1 (6 bases). Looked up from germline, CDR1 is LNHDA and CDR2 is SQIVND (reference sequence). The CDR3 runs 15 residues. Trimming removed 7 bases at V and 6 bases at J, with 18 bases between. The CDR3 sequence is CASIGSHDRPGELFF. The CDR3 region has the DNA TGTGCCAGTATAGGGTCCCACGACAGGCCCGGGGAGCTGTTTTTT. Combining the CDR3 with reference TRBV19 and TRBJ2-2 gives the whole variable domain DGGITQSPKYLFRKEGQNVTLSCEQNLNHDAMYWYRQDPGQGLRLIYYSQIVNDFQKGDIAEGYSVSREKKESFPLTVTSAQKNPTAFYLCASIGSHDRPGELFFGEGSRLTVL.

This chain uses TRBV28 with TRBJ2-7, with D possibly matching TRBD2 (5 bases). In germline, CDR1 is MDHEN, CDR2 SYDVKM. The V and J ends lost 8 bases and 0 bases respectively, with 14 bases between them. There are 14 residues in the CDR3. The CDR3 here is CASVNAGSSYEQYF. The CDR3 DNA is TGTGCCAGCGTAAACGCGGGTAGCTCCTACGAGCAGTACTTC.

This clone appeared once. V is TRBV7-3 and J is TRBJ2-1, with TRBD2 identical over 7 bases. V lost 2 bases, J lost 6 bases, and 4 bases stayed unmatched. The CDR3 length is 14 residues. Per the germline V gene, CDR1 is SGHTA and CDR2 is FQGTGA. CDR3 amino acids: CASSLSGRPNEQFF. The CDR3 coding sequence is TGTGCCAGCAGCTTATCCGGGAGGCCCAATGAGCAGTTCTTC.

The genes are TRBV9 and TRBJ1-2; D gene unclear. The CDR3 contains 14 residues. Trimming left V 3 bases short and J 4 bases short, with 13 bases between. In germline, CDR1 is SGDLS, CDR2 YYNGEE. Here the CDR3 DNA reads TGTGCCAGCAGCGCTCCGCAGGATCCCTATGGCTACACCTTC. Translation gives CASSAPQDPYGYTF.

The rearrangement links TRBV2 to TRBJ1-3, with 7 bases that match TRBD1. CDR3 size: 15 residues. From germline, CDR1 is SNHLY and CDR2 FYNNEI. The V segment lost 7 bases and the J segment 3 bases; nucleotides outside the gene matches: 9. CDR3 amino acids: CASTREGALGNTIYF. For the CDR3, the DNA is TGTGCCAGCACTCGGGAGGGGGCCCTTGGAAACACCATATATTTT.

The chain joins TRBV12-3 or TRBV12-4 to TRBJ2-1; D is perhaps TRBD1 (6 bases). Trimming left V 6 bases short and J 4 bases short, with 10 bases between. The CDR3 consists of 13 residues. The CDR3 region has the DNA TGTGCCAGCAGCGTACAGGGTTACAATGAGCAGTTCTTC. Translating gives CASSVQGYNEQFF.

This clone was detected only once. The chain joins TRBV11-3 to TRBJ2-1, with D perhaps TRBD2 (5 bases). CDR1 is SGHNT and CDR2 is YENEEA in the germline V gene. Trimming took 1 base from V and 7 from J, leaving 8 bases between them. This CDR3 has 13 residues. CDR3 bases: TGTGCCAGCAGCTTAGGGCCGGGGAATGAGCAGTTCTTC. It translates to CASSLGPGNEQFF.

This clone was found a few times. The rearrangement links TRBV30 to TRBJ1-2; the D is unclear. The V end lost 4 bases, the J end lost 4 bases, and 10 bases lay between the germline ends. CDR1 is GTSNPN and CDR2 is SVGIG in the germline V gene (reference sequence). The CDR3 is made up of 12 amino acids. In nucleotides, the CDR3 is TGTGCCTGGAATGTTGGCAGCTATGGCTACACCTTC. Its protein is CAWNVGSYGYTF. Combining the CDR3 with reference TRBV30 and TRBJ1-2 gives the whole variable domain SQTIHQWPATLVQPVGSPLSLECTVEGTSNPNLYWYRQAAGRGLQLLFYSVGIGQISSEVPQNLSASRPQDRQFILSSKKLLLSDSGFYLCAWNVGSYGYTFGSGTRLTVV.

The V and J genes are TRBV29-1 and TRBJ2-7, with D perhaps TRBD1 (6 bases). The V gene lost 4 bases and the J gene lost 3 bases, with 19 bases spanning the gap. Per germline, CDR1 SQVTM and CDR2 ANQGSEA. The CDR3 loop spans 15 amino acids. The CDR3 is CSVASVGAVIYEQYF. The CDR3 DNA follows: TGCAGCGTTGCGTCTGTGGGGGCAGTAATCTACGAGCAGTACTTC.

This clone was seen a few times. The rearrangement links TRBV10-1 to TRBJ2-2; 7 nucleotides line up with TRBD2. The CDR3 length is 14 residues. V gave up 7 bases and J gave up 5 bases; unmatched junction bases: 7. Germline CDR1 and CDR2: WNHNN and SYGVQD (reference sequence). CDR3 in amino acids: CASTRDYRTGELFF. CDR3 nucleotide sequence: TGCGCCAGCACCCGGGACTACCGTACCGGGGAGCTGTTTTTT.

CDR3 coding DNA: TGTGCCAGCAGTTATCACAGCAGGGAACGGACTGAAGCTTTCTTT. Translated, it gives CASSYHSRERTEAFF. This chain links TRBV6-5 with TRBJ1-1, with D possibly matching TRBD1 (5 bases). This CDR3 contains 15 residues. Germline V gene data show CDR1 as MNHEY and CDR2 as SVGAGI. Trimming took 3 bases from V and 5 from J, leaving 16 bases between them.

J is TRBJ2-2 and V is TRBV7-3; 7 nucleotides align to TRBD2. The germline V gene has CDR1 SGHTA and CDR2 FQGTGA. After removal of 4 bases from V and 1 base from J, the junction contained 3 bases not matched to a gene. The CDR3 extends over 15 amino acids. CDR3 in DNA: TGTGCCAGCAGCTCTGGGGGGGTGAACACCGGGGAGCTGTTTTTT. Its translation is CASSSGGVNTGELFF.

At least ten counts were recorded for this clone. The V call is TRBV19, the J call TRBJ1-1; 8 bases line up with TRBD1. The junction had 5 bases not matched to a gene; V was cut back by 7 bases and J by 1 base. In germline, CDR1 is LNHDA, CDR2 SQIVND (reference sequence). The CDR3 is 14 amino acids. CDR3 in DNA: TGTGCCAGTAAACCCGGGACAGGGAACACTGAAGCTTTCTTT. Translating gives CASKPGTGNTEAFF.

The V gene is TRBV9, the J gene TRBJ1-6; D might be TRBD1 (6 bases). V lost 0 bases and J 5 bases, leaving 12 bases between the germline ends. CDR3 length equals 16 residues. Germline V lookup: CDR1 SGDLS, CDR2 YYNGEE. Here the CDR3 reads CASSVDATGDNSPLHF. In DNA form, the CDR3 reads TGTGCCAGCAGCGTAGACGCGACAGGCGATAATTCACCCCTCCACTTT.

The rearrangement uses TRBV5-1 and TRBJ2-7, with TRBD1 matching 9 bases. CDR1 and CDR2 (germline): SGHRS, YFSETQ. Trimming at V came to 4 bases and at J to 2 bases, leaving 7 bases not matched to a gene. The CDR3 is 15 residues long. DNA for the CDR3: TGCGCCAGCAGCCAACCGGGACAGGGAACCTACGAGCAGTACTTC. It codes for CASSQPGQGTYEQYF.

The chain links TRBV11-2 to TRBJ1-1, with D unclear. The germline gives CDR1 SGHAT, CDR2 FQNNGV. Trimming removed 1 base at V and 2 bases at J, with 5 bases between. This CDR3 is 13 amino acids long. CDR3 region: CASSLGTNTEAFF. CDR3 DNA: TGTGCCAGCAGCTTAGGAACTAACACTGAAGCTTTCTTT.

The J gene is TRBJ1-3, the V gene TRBV12-3 or TRBV12-4; TRBD1 is a possible D gene (5 bases). The CDR3 is 13 amino acids. V was clipped by 8 bases and J by 0 bases, with 8 bases between them. CDR3 sequence (DNA): TGTGCCAGCGGGGGGACCTCTGGAAACACCATATATTTT. Protein: CASGGTSGNTIYF.

This clone was seen at least ten times. The chain links TRBV7-9 to TRBJ1-6; 10 nucleotides match TRBD1. The CDR3 spans 16 residues. The V and J ends lost 5 bases and 7 bases, in that order; junction bases with no gene match: 8. Germline V gives CDR1 SEHNR, CDR2 FQNEAQ (reference sequence). CDR3 DNA sequence: TGTGCCAGCAGCCAGGGACAGGGGTTTTGGAATTCACCCCTCCACTTT. Translated: CASSQGQGFWNSPLHF.

This chain joins TRBV5-1 and TRBJ2-1; TRBD2 might be the D (5 bases). Trimming took off 3 bases at V and 5 bases at J, with 21 bases between the two ends. This CDR3 contains 17 residues. CDR1 is SGHRS, CDR2 YFSETQ, per germline. For the CDR3, the DNA is TGCGCCAGCAGCTATAGCCGGAAGGGAGTGGGGAACAATGAGCAGTTCTTC. It specifies CASSYSRKGVGNNEQFF.

This sequence joins TRBV28 and TRBJ2-2; a weak D match, TRBD2 (5 bases). This CDR3 has 17 residues. V shed 3 bases and J shed 1 base, with 15 bases lying between them. Germline-derived CDR1 and CDR2 are MDHEN and SYDVKM. CDR3 coding DNA: TGTGCCAGCAGTTTTAGTGGGAGTAGAATGAACACCGGGGAGCTGTTTTTT. Its protein product is CASSFSGSRMNTGELFF.